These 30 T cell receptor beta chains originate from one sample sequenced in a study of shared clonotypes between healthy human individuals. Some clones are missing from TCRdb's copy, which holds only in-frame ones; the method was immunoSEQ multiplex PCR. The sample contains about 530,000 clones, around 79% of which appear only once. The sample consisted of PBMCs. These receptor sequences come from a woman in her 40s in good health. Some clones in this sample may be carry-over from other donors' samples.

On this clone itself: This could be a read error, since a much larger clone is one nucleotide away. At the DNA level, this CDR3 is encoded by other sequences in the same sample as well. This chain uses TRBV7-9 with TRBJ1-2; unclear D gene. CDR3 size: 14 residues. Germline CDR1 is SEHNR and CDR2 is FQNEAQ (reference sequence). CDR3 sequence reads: CASSLTVANYGYTF. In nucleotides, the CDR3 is TGTGCCAGCAGCTTAACAGTAGCTAACTACGGCTACACCTTC.

This CDR3 reads CATSRDPRAGNTIYF. The CDR3 nucleotides are TGTGCCACCAGCAGAGATCCCAGGGCTGGAAACACCATATATTTT. The rearrangement links TRBV15 to TRBJ1-3; D perhaps matches TRBD1 (5 bases). Per germline, CDR1 LNHNV and CDR2 YYDKDF (reference sequence). CDR3 length: 15 residues. Deletions cut 0 bases from V and 2 bases from J, with 8 bases between.

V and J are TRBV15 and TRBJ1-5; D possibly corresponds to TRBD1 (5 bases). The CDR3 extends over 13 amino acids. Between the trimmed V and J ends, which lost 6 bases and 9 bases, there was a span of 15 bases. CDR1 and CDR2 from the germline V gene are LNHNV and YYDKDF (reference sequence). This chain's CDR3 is CATSWGVLRPQHF. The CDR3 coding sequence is TGTGCCACCAGTTGGGGCGTACTTCGGCCCCAGCATTTT.

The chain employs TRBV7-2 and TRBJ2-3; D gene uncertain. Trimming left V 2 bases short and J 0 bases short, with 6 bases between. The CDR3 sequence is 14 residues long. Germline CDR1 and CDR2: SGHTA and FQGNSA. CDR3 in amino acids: CASSLYSSTDTQYF. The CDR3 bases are TGTGCCAGCAGCTTATACTCCAGCACAGATACGCAGTATTTT.

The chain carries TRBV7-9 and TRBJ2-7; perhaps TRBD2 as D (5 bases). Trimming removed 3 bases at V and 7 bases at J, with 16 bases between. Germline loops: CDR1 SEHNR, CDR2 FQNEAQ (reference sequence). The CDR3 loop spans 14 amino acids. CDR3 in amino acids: CASSLGSRTGEQYF. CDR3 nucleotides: TGTGCCAGCAGCTTGGGGTCCCGGACGGGGGAGCAGTACTTC. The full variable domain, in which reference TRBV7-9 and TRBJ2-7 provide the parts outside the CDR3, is DTGVSQNPRHKITKRGQNVTFRCDPISEHNRLYWYRQTLGQGPEFLTYFQNEAQLEKSRLLSDRFSAERPKGSFSTLEIQRTEQGDSAMYLCASSLGSRTGEQYFGPGTRLTVT.

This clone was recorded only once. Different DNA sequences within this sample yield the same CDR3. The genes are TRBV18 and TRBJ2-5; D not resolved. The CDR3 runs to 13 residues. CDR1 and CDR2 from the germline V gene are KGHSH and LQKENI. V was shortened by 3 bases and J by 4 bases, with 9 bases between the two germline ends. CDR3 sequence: CASSPGGVETQYF. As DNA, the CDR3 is TGTGCCAGCTCACCCGGTGGTGTAGAGACCCAGTACTTC.

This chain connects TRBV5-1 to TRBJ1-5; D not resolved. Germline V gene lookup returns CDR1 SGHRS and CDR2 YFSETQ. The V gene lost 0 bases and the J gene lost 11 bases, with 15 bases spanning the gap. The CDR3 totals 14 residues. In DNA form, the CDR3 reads TGCGCCAGCAGCTTGGATGGACCATTCACGACCCAGCATTTT. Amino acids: CASSLDGPFTTQHF.

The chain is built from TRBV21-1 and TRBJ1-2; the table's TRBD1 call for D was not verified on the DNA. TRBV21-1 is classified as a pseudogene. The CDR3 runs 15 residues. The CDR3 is CASSNGPGASGGYTF. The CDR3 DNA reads TGTGCCAGCAGCAATGGACCTGGGGCCTCCGGCGGCTACACCTTC.

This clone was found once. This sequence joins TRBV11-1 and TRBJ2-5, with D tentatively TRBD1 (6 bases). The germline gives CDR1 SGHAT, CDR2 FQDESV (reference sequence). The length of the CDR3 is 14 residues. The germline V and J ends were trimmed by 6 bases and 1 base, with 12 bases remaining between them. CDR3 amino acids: CASRASGAQETQYF. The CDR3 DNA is TGTGCCAGCAGAGCCTCAGGGGCCCAAGAGACCCAGTACTTC. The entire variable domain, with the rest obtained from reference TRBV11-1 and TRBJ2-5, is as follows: EAEVAQSPRYKITEKSQAVAFWCDPISGHATLYWYRQILGQGPELLVQFQDESVVDDSQLPKDRFSAERLKGVDSTLKIQPAELGDSAMYLCASRASGAQETQYFGPGTRLLVL.

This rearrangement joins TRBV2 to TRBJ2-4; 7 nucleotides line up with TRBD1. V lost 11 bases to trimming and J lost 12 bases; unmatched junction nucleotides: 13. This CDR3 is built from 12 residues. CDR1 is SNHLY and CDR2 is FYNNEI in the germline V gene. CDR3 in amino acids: CASSTGTAPQYF. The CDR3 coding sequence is TGTGCCTCTTCGACAGGGACCGCGCCTCAGTACTTC.

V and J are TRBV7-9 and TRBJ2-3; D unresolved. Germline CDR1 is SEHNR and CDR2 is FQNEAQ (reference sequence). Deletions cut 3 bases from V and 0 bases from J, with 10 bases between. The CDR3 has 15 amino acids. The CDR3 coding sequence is TGTGCCAGCAGCTTTAGGCAGGAAAGCACAGATACGCAGTATTTT. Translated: CASSFRQESTDTQYF.

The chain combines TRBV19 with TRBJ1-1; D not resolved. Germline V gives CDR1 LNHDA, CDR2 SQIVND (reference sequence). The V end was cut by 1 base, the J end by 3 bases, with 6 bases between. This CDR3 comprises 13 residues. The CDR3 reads CASSIVPDTEAFF. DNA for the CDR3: TGTGCCAGTAGTATAGTCCCGGACACTGAAGCTTTCTTT.

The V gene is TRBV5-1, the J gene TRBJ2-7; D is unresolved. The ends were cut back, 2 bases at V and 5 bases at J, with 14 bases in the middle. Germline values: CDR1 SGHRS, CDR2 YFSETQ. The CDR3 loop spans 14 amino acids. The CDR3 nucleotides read TGCGCCAGCAGCTTACGGTCTGGTAACGACGAGCAGTACTTC. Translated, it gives CASSLRSGNDEQYF.

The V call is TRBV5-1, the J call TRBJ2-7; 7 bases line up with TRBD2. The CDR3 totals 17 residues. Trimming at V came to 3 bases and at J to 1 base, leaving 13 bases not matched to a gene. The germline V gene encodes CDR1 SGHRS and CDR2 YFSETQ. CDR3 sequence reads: CASSSLGGGRGSYEQYF. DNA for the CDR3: TGCGCCAGCAGCTCCCTGGGTGGCGGGAGAGGGTCCTACGAGCAGTACTTC.

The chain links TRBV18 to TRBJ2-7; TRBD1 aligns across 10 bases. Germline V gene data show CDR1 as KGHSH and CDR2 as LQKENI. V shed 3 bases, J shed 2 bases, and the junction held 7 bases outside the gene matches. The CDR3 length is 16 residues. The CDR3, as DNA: TGTGCCAGCTCACCTTCCCCAGACAGGGGGCCCTACGAGCAGTACTTC. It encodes CASSPSPDRGPYEQYF.

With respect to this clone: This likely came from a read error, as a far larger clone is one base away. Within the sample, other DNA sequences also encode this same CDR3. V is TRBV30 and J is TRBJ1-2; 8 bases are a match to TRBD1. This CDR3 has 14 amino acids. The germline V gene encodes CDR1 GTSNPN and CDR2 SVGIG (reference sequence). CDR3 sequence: CAWRRDRSNYGYTF. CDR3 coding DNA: TGTGCATGGAGACGGGACAGGAGTAACTATGGCTACACCTTC.

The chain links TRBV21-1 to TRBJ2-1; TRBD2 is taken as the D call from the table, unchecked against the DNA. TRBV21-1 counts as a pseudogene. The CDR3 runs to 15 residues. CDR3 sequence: CASSLSPLSYNEQFF. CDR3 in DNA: TGTGCCAGCAGCCTTAGCCCTTTATCCTACAATGAGCAGTTCTTC.

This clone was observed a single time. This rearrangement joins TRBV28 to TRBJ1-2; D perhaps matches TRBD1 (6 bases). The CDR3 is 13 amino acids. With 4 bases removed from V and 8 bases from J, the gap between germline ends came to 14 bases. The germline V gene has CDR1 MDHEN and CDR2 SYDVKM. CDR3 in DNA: TGTGCCAGCAGTTCCTTAAACAGGGTGGGCTACACCTTC. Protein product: CASSSLNRVGYTF.

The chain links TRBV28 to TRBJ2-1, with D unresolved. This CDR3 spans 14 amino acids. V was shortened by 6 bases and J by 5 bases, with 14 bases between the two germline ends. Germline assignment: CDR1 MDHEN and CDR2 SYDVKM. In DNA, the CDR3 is TGTGCCAGCAGCCTAGTCCCCAAAGACAATGAGCAGTTCTTC. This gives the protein CASSLVPKDNEQFF.

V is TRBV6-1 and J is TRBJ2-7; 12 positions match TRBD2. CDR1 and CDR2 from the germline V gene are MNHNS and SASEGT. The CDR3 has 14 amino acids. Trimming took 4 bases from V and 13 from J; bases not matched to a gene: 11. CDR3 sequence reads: CASSGSLAGGGKYF. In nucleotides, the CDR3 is TGTGCCAGCAGTGGATCACTAGCGGGAGGCGGAAAATACTTC.

In nucleotides, the CDR3 is TGTGCCAGCTCACCACCTCAAGAGACCCAGTACTTC. Amino acids: CASSPPQETQYF. This rearrangement joins TRBV18 to TRBJ2-5, with D hard to call. This CDR3 contains 12 residues. Germline V gives CDR1 KGHSH, CDR2 LQKENI. Trimming pared 0 bases from V and 2 bases from J, leaving 1 base between.

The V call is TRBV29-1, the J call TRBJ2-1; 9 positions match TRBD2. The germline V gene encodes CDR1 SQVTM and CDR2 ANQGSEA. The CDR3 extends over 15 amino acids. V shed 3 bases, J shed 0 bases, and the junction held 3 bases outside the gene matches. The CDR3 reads CSVEPAGGSYNEQFF. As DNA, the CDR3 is TGCAGCGTTGAGCCAGCGGGAGGCTCCTACAATGAGCAGTTCTTC.

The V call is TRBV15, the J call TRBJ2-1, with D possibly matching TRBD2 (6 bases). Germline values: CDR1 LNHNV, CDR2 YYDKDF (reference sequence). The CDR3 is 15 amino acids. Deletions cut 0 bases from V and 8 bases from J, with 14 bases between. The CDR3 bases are TGTGCCACCAGCAGAGAACTAGCAACCTTTGATGAGCAGTTCTTC. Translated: CATSRELATFDEQFF.

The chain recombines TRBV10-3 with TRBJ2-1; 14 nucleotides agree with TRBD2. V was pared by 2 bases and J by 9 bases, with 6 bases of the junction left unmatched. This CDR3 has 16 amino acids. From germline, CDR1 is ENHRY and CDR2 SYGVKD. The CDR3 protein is CAISEPGLAGEVEQFF. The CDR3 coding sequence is TGTGCCATCAGTGAGCCGGGACTAGCGGGAGAAGTTGAGCAGTTCTTC.

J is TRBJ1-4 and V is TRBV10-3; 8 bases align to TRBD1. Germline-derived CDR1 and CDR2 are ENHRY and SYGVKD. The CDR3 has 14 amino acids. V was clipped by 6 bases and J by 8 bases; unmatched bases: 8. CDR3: CAIRMDREDEKLFF. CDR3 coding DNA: TGTGCCATCAGGATGGACAGGGAAGACGAAAAACTGTTTTTT.

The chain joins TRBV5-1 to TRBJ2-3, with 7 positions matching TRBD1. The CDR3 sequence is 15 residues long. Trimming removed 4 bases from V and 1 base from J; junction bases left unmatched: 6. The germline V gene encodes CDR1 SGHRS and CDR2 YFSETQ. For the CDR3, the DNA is TGCGCCAGCAGCCCCGGACAGGCCGGCACAGATACGCAGTATTTT. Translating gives CASSPGQAGTDTQYF.

The CDR3 region is CASSPQRGQETQYF. DNA of the CDR3: TGTGCCAGCAGCCCCCAGCGGGGGCAAGAGACCCAGTACTTC. The chain combines TRBV7-2 with TRBJ2-5; 8 bases align to TRBD2. Looked up from germline, CDR1 is SGHTA and CDR2 is FQGNSA. The CDR3 extends over 14 amino acids. V lost 5 bases and J lost 2; bases outside the gene matches: 4.

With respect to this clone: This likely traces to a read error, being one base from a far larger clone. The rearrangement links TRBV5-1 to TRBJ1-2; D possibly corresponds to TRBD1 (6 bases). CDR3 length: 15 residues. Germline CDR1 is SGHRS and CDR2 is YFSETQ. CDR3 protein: CASSLSDSPNCGYTF. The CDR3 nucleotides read TGCGCCAGCAGCTTATCGGACAGTCCGAACTGTGGCTACACCTTC.

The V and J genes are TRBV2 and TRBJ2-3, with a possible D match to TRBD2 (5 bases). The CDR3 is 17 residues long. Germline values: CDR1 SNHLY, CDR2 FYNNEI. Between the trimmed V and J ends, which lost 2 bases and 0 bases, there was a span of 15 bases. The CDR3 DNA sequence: TGTGCCAGCAGTGAAATAAAGTCTAGCAGAAGCACAGATACGCAGTATTTT. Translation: CASSEIKSSRSTDTQYF. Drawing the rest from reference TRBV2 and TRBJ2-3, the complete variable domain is EPEVTQTPSHQVTQMGQEVILRCVPISNHLYFYWYRQILGQKVEFLVSFYNNEISEKSEIFDDQFSVERPDGSNFTLKIRSTKLEDSAMYFCASSEIKSSRSTDTQYFGPGTRLTVL.

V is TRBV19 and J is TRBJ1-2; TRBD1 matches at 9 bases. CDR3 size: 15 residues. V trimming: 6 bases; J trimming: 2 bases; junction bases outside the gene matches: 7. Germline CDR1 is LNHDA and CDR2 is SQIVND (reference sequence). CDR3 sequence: CASSPQGQGNYGYTF. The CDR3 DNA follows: TGTGCCAGTAGCCCTCAGGGACAGGGCAACTATGGCTACACCTTC.